This TCR beta chain was found in a study of blood T cell repertoires in COVID-19. Across the whole study: Samples representing acute and convalescent COVID-19 were sourced from the United States, Italy and Spain.

CDR1 and CDR2 from the germline V gene are SGHDN and FVKESK. The CDR3 sequence is 17 residues long. V lost 0 bases and J 1 base, leaving 10 bases between the germline ends. Participant age was about 18 to 100 years, and participants resided in roughly 24 US areas. Libraries were prepared by immunoSEQ multiplex PCR; TCRdb keeps only in-frame clonotypes and omits some of them. Of fewer than 400,000 clones detected, 85% appear once; the ten largest clones hold under 2%. The clonotype comes from a woman in her thirties who had been exposed to COVID-19. What was sequenced was PBMCs or T cells enriched from blood (not recorded which). This chain joins TRBV14 and TRBJ2-6; D is undetermined. This CDR3 is CASSQDYSLSGANVLTF. As DNA, the CDR3 is TGTGCCAGCAGCCAAGATTACAGCTTATCTGGGGCCAACGTCCTGACTTTC.